Sequencing of this TCR beta chain was carried out in a study of cytomegalovirus exposure and HLA in healthy donors. Study-wide points: TCR beta sequences reportedly predicted most subjects' HLA-A and HLA-B alleles accurately. An analysis that came later showed most CMV-associated TCR beta chains appearing HLA-restricted.

As regards this clone: Its matching antigen is unknown.

Germline loops: CDR1 MNHEY, CDR2 SVGAGI. V was cut by 6 bases and J by 7 bases, with 16 bases left in between. The CDR3 totals 15 residues. The PCR employed 60 Vbeta primers together with 13 Jbeta primers. Per the study methods: Later, about 80 million unique TCR beta chains were counted in an analysis, and about 10 million of them were shared. Some clones are missing from TCRdb's copy, which holds only in-frame ones; the method was immunoSEQ multiplex PCR. The D gene and trimming were derived from the DNA, and the V and J assignments and clone size from that table. The sample table sets out fewer than 200,000 clones.

The source is a woman aged 60-70 years in good health and CMV-seronegative. Specimen: PBMCs. The rearrangement links TRBV6-5 to TRBJ1-6; a possible D gene is TRBD1 (6 bases). In DNA form, the CDR3 reads TGTGCCAGCAGCCTGACTACAGGGAACAATTCACCCCTCCACTTT. It codes for CASSLTTGNNSPLHF.